This TCR beta chain appears in the sequencing data of a study of blood T cell repertoires in COVID-19. The CDR3 is 15 amino acids. Per the germline V gene, CDR1 is SGHAT and CDR2 is FQNNGV. V was shortened by 0 bases and J by 0 bases, with 7 bases between the two germline ends. The table came from immunoSEQ multiplex PCR; TCRdb's copy has only in-frame clones and leaves some out. Among approximately 75,000 clones listed, approximately 86% were seen once. Specimen: peripheral blood. The chain recombines TRBV11-2 with TRBJ2-3; D gene uncertain. The source of this sequence is a man older than 75 with COVID-19, enrolled during active disease. The CDR3 sequence: CASSLDWASTDTQYF. The CDR3, as DNA: TGTGCCAGCAGCTTAGATTGGGCTAGCACAGATACGCAGTATTTT.